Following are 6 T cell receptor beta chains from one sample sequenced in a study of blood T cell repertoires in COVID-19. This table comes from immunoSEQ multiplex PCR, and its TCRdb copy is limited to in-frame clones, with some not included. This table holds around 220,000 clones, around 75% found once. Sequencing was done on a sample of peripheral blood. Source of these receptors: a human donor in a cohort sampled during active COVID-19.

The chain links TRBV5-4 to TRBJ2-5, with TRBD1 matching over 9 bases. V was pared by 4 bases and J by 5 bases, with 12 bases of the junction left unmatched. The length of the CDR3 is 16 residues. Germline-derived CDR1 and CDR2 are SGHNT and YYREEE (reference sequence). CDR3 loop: CASSRRQGGAVETQYF. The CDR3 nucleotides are TGTGCCAGCAGCCGCCGACAGGGGGGAGCCGTGGAGACCCAGTACTTC.

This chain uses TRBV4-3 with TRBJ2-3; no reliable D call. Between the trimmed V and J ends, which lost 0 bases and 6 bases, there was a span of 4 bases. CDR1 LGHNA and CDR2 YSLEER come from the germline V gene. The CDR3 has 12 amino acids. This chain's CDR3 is CASSQDRDTQYF. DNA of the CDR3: TGCGCCAGCAGCCAAGATCGGGATACGCAGTATTTT.

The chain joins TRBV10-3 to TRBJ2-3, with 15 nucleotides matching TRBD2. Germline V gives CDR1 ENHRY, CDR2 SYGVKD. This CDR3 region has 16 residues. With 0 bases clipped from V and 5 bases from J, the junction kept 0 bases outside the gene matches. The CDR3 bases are TGTGCCATCAGTGAGTCGGGACTAGCGGGAGGAGATACGCAGTATTTT. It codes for CAISESGLAGGDTQYF.

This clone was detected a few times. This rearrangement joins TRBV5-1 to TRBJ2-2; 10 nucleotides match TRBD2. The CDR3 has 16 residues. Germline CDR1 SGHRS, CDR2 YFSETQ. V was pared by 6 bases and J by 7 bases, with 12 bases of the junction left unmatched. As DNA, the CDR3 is TGCGCCAGCACCCCCAGGCTAGCGGGAGCTCTCGGGGAGCTGTTTTTT. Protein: CASTPRLAGALGELFF. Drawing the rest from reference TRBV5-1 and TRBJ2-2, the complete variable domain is KAGVTQTPRYLIKTRGQQVTLSCSPISGHRSVSWYQQTPGQGLQFLFEYFSETQRNKGNFPGRFSGRQFSNSRSEMNVSTLELGDSALYLCASTPRLAGALGELFFGEGSRLTVL.

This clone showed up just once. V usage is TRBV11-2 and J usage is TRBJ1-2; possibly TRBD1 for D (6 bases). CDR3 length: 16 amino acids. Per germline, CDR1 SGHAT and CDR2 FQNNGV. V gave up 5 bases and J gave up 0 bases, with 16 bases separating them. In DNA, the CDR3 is TGTGCCAGCAGCCTCAAGGCCAGGGGCCCTAACTATGGCTACACCTTC. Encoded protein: CASSLKARGPNYGYTF.

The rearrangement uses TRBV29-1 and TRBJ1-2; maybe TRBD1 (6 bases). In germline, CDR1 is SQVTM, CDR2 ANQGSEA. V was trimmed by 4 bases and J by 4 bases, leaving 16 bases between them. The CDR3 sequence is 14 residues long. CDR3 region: CSVAGQGLGYGYTF. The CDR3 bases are TGCAGCGTTGCGGGCCAGGGGCTGGGCTATGGCTACACCTTC.